This T cell receptor beta chain was found in a study of T-cell reconstitution after alpha-beta-depleted transplantation in children. This clonotype was observed many times. What it recognizes is unknown. With 2 bases removed from V and 10 bases from J, the gap between germline ends came to 9 bases. Germline assignment: CDR1 DFQATT and CDR2 SNEGSKA (reference sequence). The CDR3 is 11 amino acids. Unique molecular identifiers were built into the TCRbeta library. TCRdb re-analysed the PCR reads in MiXCR, keeping a single row per CDR3 protein. The repertoire consists of more than 200,000 distinct CDR3 sequences, with more than 20% occurring once and the leading ten covering 2% to 3%. General study findings and limits: Several hundred expanded graft clones reportedly were the source of alpha-beta T cells about two months after transplant. Fresh T-cell production supplied most of the T-cell counts and diversity seen one year after transplant.

This TCR came from a girl aged 2-10 years with Fanconi anemia, due to receive a stem cell transplant. The chain employs TRBV20-1 and TRBJ2-1; D is undetermined. The sample consisted of PBMCs, taken before TCRalphabeta/CD19-depleted stem cell transplant. The CDR3 region is CSARSAGEQFF. For the CDR3, the DNA is TGCAGTGCTAGAAGCGCCGGGGAGCAGTTCTTC.